The rows below give T cell receptor beta chains drawn from one sample of a study of blood T cell repertoires in COVID-19. Clones were sequenced by immunoSEQ multiplex PCR, and TCRdb holds only the in-frame ones, with some missing. The sample holds 350,000 or so clones, about nine tenths seen once. Material for sequencing was PBMCs or T cells enriched from blood (not recorded which). These receptors were obtained from a woman aged 25 to 39 who had been exposed to COVID-19. Both conserved end residues are part of each CDR3. Fields, in order: CDR3 protein, CDR3 DNA, V gene, clone size, D gene, J gene. D genes are given only for firm matches. The size of a clone is reported for some rows only, either as once, few or many, or as a class for expanded clones.

CASSPPGRSKGNTIYF | TGTGCCAGCTCACCACCTGGTCGGTCAAAAGGAAACACCATATATTTT | TRBV18 | few | . | TRBJ1-3
CASQGGDYEQYF | TGTGCCAGCCAGGGCGGGGACTACGAGCAGTACTTC | TRBV2 | . | . | TRBJ2-7
CASSLGGGGTSGSREQYF | TGTGCCAGCAGCTTGGGCGGCGGGGGGACTAGCGGGAGCCGCGAGCAGTACTTC | TRBV5-4 | once | TRBD2 | TRBJ2-7
CAWSVPGMDEQYF | TGTGCCTGGAGTGTACCAGGGATGGACGAGCAGTACTTC | TRBV30 | once | . | TRBJ2-7
CASSDDPGLAGASEQFF | TGTGCCAGCAGCGACGACCCGGGACTAGCGGGAGCGAGTGAGCAGTTCTTC | TRBV5-4 | . | TRBD2 | TRBJ2-1
CASSYQTATNTEAFF | TGTGCCAGCAGTTATCAAACAGCCACGAACACTGAAGCTTTCTTT | TRBV6-5 | . | . | TRBJ1-1
CASSLGQADTDTQYF | TGTGCCAGCAGTTTAGGACAGGCTGACACAGATACGCAGTATTTT | TRBV28 | . | TRBD1 | TRBJ2-3
CASSLELAGGPYNEQFF | TGTGCCAGCAGCTTGGAGCTAGCGGGAGGCCCCTACAATGAGCAGTTCTTC | TRBV5-6 | . | TRBD2 | TRBJ2-1
CASSQVGTSLDQETQYF | TGTGCCAGCAGCCAAGTGGGAACTAGCCTGGACCAAGAGACCCAGTACTTC | TRBV4-2 | . | . | TRBJ2-5
CASSSLTGELFF | TGTGCCAGTAGTTCCCTCACCGGGGAGCTGTTTTTT | TRBV19 | . | . | TRBJ2-2
CASSLDFGLGPYNEQFF | TGTGCCAGCAGCTTAGACTTCGGACTAGGCCCCTACAATGAGCAGTTCTTC | TRBV11-2 | . | TRBD2 | TRBJ2-1
CASSLWGGGLEQYF | TGCGCCAGCAGCTTGTGGGGCGGGGGCCTGGAGCAGTACTTC | TRBV5-1 | . | . | TRBJ2-7
CASSVGSGGAWGNTIYF | TGTGCCAGCAGCGTAGGTTCGGGGGGAGCGTGGGGAAACACCATATATTTT | TRBV9 | . | . | TRBJ1-3
CASSSQGSGGLSTDTQYF | TGTGCCAGCAGCTCCCAGGGTAGCGGGGGCCTAAGCACAGATACGCAGTATTTT | TRBV7-6 | . | TRBD2 | TRBJ2-3
CASSPSGKRTDTQYF | TGTGCCAGCAGCCCTAGCGGGAAGCGCACAGATACGCAGTATTTT | TRBV7-6 | . | TRBD2 | TRBJ2-3
CASSVNREQYF | TGTGCCAGCAGTGTTAACCGGGAGCAGTACTTC | TRBV28 | few | . | TRBJ2-7
CASSLTGGDQPQHF | TGTGCCAGCAGCTTGACAGGGGGGGATCAGCCCCAGCATTTT | TRBV5-6 | . | TRBD1 | TRBJ1-5
CASSLTGATNEKLFF | TGCGCCAGCAGCTTGACAGGCGCAACTAATGAAAAACTGTTTTTT | TRBV5-1 | . | . | TRBJ1-4
CASIGGNSPLHF | TGTGCCAGCATAGGGGGTAATTCACCCCTCCACTTT | TRBV28 | . | . | TRBJ1-6
CASSLFRTGGNSPLHF | TGTGCCAGCAGTTTATTCCGGACAGGGGGAAATTCACCCCTCCACTTT | TRBV27 | few | TRBD1 | TRBJ1-6
CAWSTRSNEAFF | TGTGCCTGGAGTACCAGGTCCAATGAAGCTTTCTTT | TRBV30 | . | . | TRBJ1-1
CASSLGSANEQYF | TGTGCCAGCAGCTTAGGGAGTGCAAACGAGCAGTACTTC | TRBV7-3 | . | . | TRBJ2-7
CASSQEGGRGGFLEQFF | TGTGCCAGCAGCCAAGAAGGAGGGCGGGGGGGTTTTCTTGAGCAGTTCTTC | TRBV4-2 | . | TRBD2 | TRBJ2-1
CAWSPEGRQPQHF | TGTGCCTGGAGCCCTGAGGGCCGCCAGCCCCAGCATTTT | TRBV30 | . | . | TRBJ1-5
CASSSTSEGETQYF | TGTGCCAGCAGTTCTACTAGCGAGGGAGAGACCCAGTACTTC | TRBV6-2/TRBV6-3 | . | TRBD2 | TRBJ2-5
CASSLGAGGAGYTF | TGTGCCAGCAGCTTAGGGGCAGGGGGCGCGGGCTACACCTTC | TRBV5-4 | once | TRBD1 | TRBJ1-2
CASSPLRENTEAFF | TGTGCCAGCTCACCATTGAGGGAGAACACTGAAGCTTTCTTT | TRBV18 | . | . | TRBJ1-1
CASSYALRAWNTEAFF | TGTGCCAGCAGCTATGCCCTCAGGGCATGGAACACTGAAGCTTTCTTT | TRBV5-5 | . | . | TRBJ1-1
CASRESTNEKLFF | TGTGCCAGCAGGGAGTCAACTAATGAAAAACTGTTTTTT | TRBV28 | . | . | TRBJ1-4
CASSRQGHEQYF | TGTGCCAGCTCCCGACAGGGCCACGAGCAGTACTTC | TRBV18 | . | TRBD1 | TRBJ2-7
CAFDDPGTGVWRPQHF | TGTGCCTTCGACGACCCCGGGACAGGGGTGTGGCGGCCCCAGCATTTT | TRBV30 | . | TRBD1 | TRBJ1-5
CASSPAGTVGNTIYF | TGTGCCAGCAGTCCTGCCGGGACAGTCGGAAACACCATATATTTT | TRBV28 | . | TRBD1 | TRBJ1-3
CASSSPTGVGSGANVLTF | TGTGCCAGCAGCTCCCCGACAGGGGTAGGCTCTGGGGCCAACGTCCTGACTTTC | TRBV5-6 | . | TRBD1 | TRBJ2-6
CASSFRATGELFF | TGCGCCAGCAGCTTCAGGGCAACCGGGGAGCTGTTTTTT | TRBV5-1 | . | . | TRBJ2-2
CASSLFRGGFGDRAPKLFF | TGTGCCAGCAGTTTATTTCGAGGGGGCTTCGGGGACAGGGCACCCAAACTGTTTTTT | TRBV28 | . | TRBD1 | TRBJ1-4
CASSLGLSTWSPNGYTF | TGCGCCAGCAGCTTGGGCCTTAGTACTTGGTCCCCCAACGGCTACACCTTC | TRBV5-1 | . | . | TRBJ1-2
CASSLRLAGAYNEQFF | TGTGCCAGCAGCCTCCGGCTAGCGGGAGCCTACAATGAGCAGTTCTTC | TRBV13 | . | TRBD2 | TRBJ2-1
CATSRPRDKTYEQYF | TGTGCCACCAGCAGACCCCGGGACAAAACCTACGAGCAGTACTTC | TRBV15 | . | . | TRBJ2-7
CASSLTTERHYGYTF | TGTGCCAGCAGCTTGACGACGGAGCGCCACTATGGCTACACCTTC | TRBV5-8 | . | . | TRBJ1-2
CASSLGQAYGYTF | TGTGCCAGCAGCCTGGGACAGGCCTATGGCTACACCTTC | TRBV21-1 | few | . | TRBJ1-2
CASKEDSTSYEQYF | TGTGCCAGCAAGGAGGACAGCACCTCCTACGAGCAGTACTTC | TRBV28 | . | . | TRBJ2-7
CASSVKGANTEAFF | TGTGCCAGCAGCGTTAAGGGGGCGAATACTGAAGCTTTCTTT | TRBV9 | . | TRBD1 | TRBJ1-1
CASSVTGPPGELFF | TGTGCCAGCAGTGTCACAGGTCCTCCCGGGGAGCTGTTTTTT | TRBV2 | . | . | TRBJ2-2
CASSSLKLAGDYNEQFF | TGTGCCAGCAGCTCCCTTAAACTAGCGGGGGATTACAATGAGCAGTTCTTC | TRBV7-9 | . | TRBD2 | TRBJ2-1
CASRTTGFEQYF | TGTGCCAGCAGGACCACAGGGTTCGAGCAGTACTTC | TRBV6-5 | . | . | TRBJ2-7
CASSLSAASSGNTIYF | TGTGCCAGCAGTTTAAGTGCGGCGAGCTCTGGAAACACCATATATTTT | TRBV27 | . | . | TRBJ1-3
CASSKGGLAGETYQETQYF | TGTGCCAGCAGCAAAGGGGGACTAGCGGGAGAAACATACCAAGAGACCCAGTACTTC | TRBV21-1 | . | . | TRBJ2-5
CASTRTGRTDTQYF | TGTGCCAGCACCCGGACAGGGCGCACAGATACGCAGTATTTT | TRBV27 | . | TRBD1 | TRBJ2-3
CASSLTPDGYTF | TGTGCCAGCAGCTTAACTCCCGATGGCTACACCTTC | TRBV7-3 | . | . | TRBJ1-2
CASSYPLTSGSNLREQYF | TGTGCCAGCAGTTACCCGCTGACTAGCGGGTCGAACCTTCGCGAGCAGTACTTC | TRBV6-2/TRBV6-3 | . | TRBD2 | TRBJ2-7
CASSQDLPRSYGYTF | TGCGCCAGCAGCCAAGATTTACCGCGGAGCTATGGCTACACCTTC | TRBV4-1 | once | . | TRBJ1-2